This is a list of T cell receptor beta chains from one sample in a study of blood T cells in healthy people across ages. TCRdb re-called the 5' RACE reads through MiXCR, storing one row per CDR3 protein. The sample records fewer than 950,000 distinct CDR3 sequences, about 37% being singletons. Sequenced: blood. The receptors stem from a man aged 18 to 30 in good health. The CDR3 runs from the conserved cysteine through the conserved F or W. Each record gives: J gene, clone size, D gene, V gene, CDR3 DNA, CDR3 protein. The D gene is left open where the match is weak. The size field is filled for only some rows; it gives once, few, many or a size class.

>TRBJ1-2|-|-|TRBV3-1
TGTGCCAGCAGCCCGTCTGGGGGGGCCGGCTACACCTTC
CASSPSGGAGYTF
>TRBJ1-2|-|-|TRBV27
TGTGCCAGCAGTTTAGGCCTTGGAAGGGGATATGGCTACACCTTC
CASSLGLGRGYGYTF
>TRBJ1-1|-|TRBD1|TRBV20-1
TGCAGTGCTAAGAGACAACAGGGGGGGGGCACTGAAGCTTTCTTT
CSAKRQQGGGTEAFF
>TRBJ1-6|many|-|TRBV4-2
TGTGCCAGCAGCCAGGAATTCTCCTATAATTCACCCCTCCACTTT
CASSQEFSYNSPLHF
>TRBJ1-1|-|-|TRBV12-3/TRBV12-4
TGTGCCAGCAGTCGTGGTGGGGGAGGAAGCACTGAAGCTTTCTTT
CASSRGGGGSTEAFF
>TRBJ2-1|-|TRBD2|TRBV3-1
TGTGCCAGCAGCCAAGAGGCGCGGGGGGACCTTGGAAATGAGCAGTTCTTC
CASSQEARGDLGNEQFF
>TRBJ2-3|-|TRBD2|TRBV10-3
TGTGCCATCAGGACTAGCGGGGGGTCCACAGATACGCAGTATTTT
CAIRTSGGSTDTQYF
>TRBJ2-3|-|TRBD2|TRBV5-1
TGCGCCAGCAGCGGGAAACTGACTAGCGGGGAGCCTAGCACAGATACGCAGTATTTT
CASSGKLTSGEPSTDTQYF
>TRBJ2-1|many|-|TRBV12-3/TRBV12-4
TGTGCCAGCTCATACGACAATGAGCAGTTCTTC
CASSYDNEQFF
>TRBJ2-3|many|TRBD1|TRBV5-5
TGTGCCAGCAGCTCACCGGGACAGGGGTCGGCAGATACGCAGTATTTT
CASSSPGQGSADTQYF
>TRBJ1-6|-|-|TRBV11-2
TGTGCCAGCAGCTTAGATAGTAGGCCCCCCCACTTT
CASSLDSRPPHF
>TRBJ2-3|-|-|TRBV9
TGTGCCAGCAGCGGACTAGGGTTGGGAGATACGCAGTATTTT
CASSGLGLGDTQYF
>TRBJ1-2|-|-|TRBV14
TGTGCCAGCAGCCAAGAAGCCCGGCCAGCCTATGGCTACACCTTC
CASSQEARPAYGYTF
>TRBJ1-1|-|TRBD1|TRBV6-6
TGTGCCAGCAGTCGGCCGACAGGGGAGGACACTGAAGCTTTCTTT
CASSRPTGEDTEAFF
>TRBJ1-2|few|TRBD1|TRBV9
TGTGCCAGCAGCCTTAGTGGGGGCGAGACAGGGGGCTACACCTTC
CASSLSGGETGGYTF
>TRBJ2-3|few|TRBD2|TRBV3-1
TGTGCCAGCGACCTACTAGCGGGGAGCACAGATACGCAGTATTTT
CASDLLAGSTDTQYF
>TRBJ2-7|many|TRBD2|TRBV4-3
TGCGCCAGCAGCCAAGATCTCGGGGGGGAGGGATACGAGCAGTACTTC
CASSQDLGGEGYEQYF
>TRBJ2-4|many|TRBD2|TRBV12-3/TRBV12-4
TGTGCCAGCAGTCCCGGGACTAGCGGCATATTAGCCAAAAACATTCAGTACTTC
CASSPGTSGILAKNIQYF
>TRBJ2-7|few|-|TRBV6-1
TGTGCCAGCAGTGCAAGACAGCACGAGCAGTACTTC
CASSARQHEQYF
>TRBJ1-1|few|-|TRBV29-1
TGCAGCGCGACGGGGCAGGGAGACACTGAAGCTTTCTTT
CSATGQGDTEAFF
>TRBJ2-3|-|-|TRBV4-2
TGTGCCAGCAGCCAAGGGCCGAGGGGGGATACGCAGTATTTT
CASSQGPRGDTQYF
>TRBJ2-3|few|-|TRBV3-1
TGTGCCAGCAGCCCGACCTGGGAAGATACGCAGTATTTT
CASSPTWEDTQYF
>TRBJ1-1|-|-|TRBV28
TGTGCCAGCAGTTCCCCGACGGTTATGAACACTGAAGCTTTCTTT
CASSSPTVMNTEAFF
>TRBJ1-6|many|-|TRBV7-8
TGTGCCAGCAGCTTCCAGGGTAATTCACCCCTCCACTTT
CASSFQGNSPLHF
>TRBJ2-7|many|-|TRBV29-1
TGCAGCGTTGAGGGGGGCTCCTACAATGAGCAGTACTTC
CSVEGGSYNEQYF
>TRBJ1-1|-|-|TRBV7-9
TGTGCCAGCAGCTTAACCGGGACGATGAACACTGAAGCTTTCTTT
CASSLTGTMNTEAFF
>TRBJ2-2|-|-|TRBV7-2
TGTGCCAGCAGGACGGACGGATTCAGCACCGGGGAGCTGTTTTTT
CASRTDGFSTGELFF
>TRBJ1-6|-|TRBD1|TRBV7-9
TGTGCCAGCAGCTTAGCTGGGACAGGGAATTCACCCCTCCACTTT
CASSLAGTGNSPLHF
>TRBJ2-5|-|TRBD1|TRBV12-3/TRBV12-4
TGTGCCAGCAGTAAGACAGGGATAAATGAGCAGTACTTC
CASSKTGINEQYF
>TRBJ1-4|-|-|TRBV3-1
TGTGCCAGCAGCCCAGGGCGGGAATTTGAAAAACTGTTTTTT
CASSPGREFEKLFF
>TRBJ1-2|few|-|TRBV4-1
TGCGCCAGCAGCCAGCCCCCAAGTCCCCACTTAAGCACCTTC
CASSQPPSPHLSTF
>TRBJ2-7|-|-|TRBV25-1
TGTGCCAGCAGTGTATCGTCCAGGGTAACCTACGAGCAGTACTTC
CASSVSSRVTYEQYF
>TRBJ2-3|few|-|TRBV11-2
TGTGCCAGCAGCCCTAGCCCAAGCACAGATACGCAGTATTTT
CASSPSPSTDTQYF
>TRBJ1-1|-|-|TRBV5-1
TGCGCCAGCAGCGGTGTAACAGGAGGGAACACTGAAGCTTTCTTT
CASSGVTGGNTEAFF
>TRBJ2-1|-|-|TRBV7-2
TGTGCCAGCAGCCCCCGGACAGCTTACCCAAATGAGCAGTTCTTC
CASSPRTAYPNEQFF
>TRBJ2-1|-|TRBD2|TRBV7-7
TGTGCCAGCAGCTTAGGGGCTAGCGGGGGGGGATATGAGCAGTTCTTC
CASSLGASGGGYEQFF
>TRBJ2-7|many|-|TRBV10-3
TGTGCCATCAGCGACCACGCGGGACAGATGTCCTACGAGCAGTACTTC
CAISDHAGQMSYEQYF
>TRBJ2-5|-|-|TRBV11-2
TGTGCCAGCAGCTTAGATAGTACGGACAATGAGCAGTACTTC
CASSLDSTDNEQYF
>TRBJ1-6|-|TRBD1|TRBV6-6
TGTGCCAGCAGGGGGCAGGGGGATAATTCACCCCTCCACTTT
CASRGQGDNSPLHF
>TRBJ2-1|many|-|TRBV7-2
TGTGCCAGCAGCTTGTTCGGCGGCAATGAGCAGTTCTTC
CASSLFGGNEQFF
>TRBJ1-2|few|TRBD1|TRBV20-1
TGCAGTGCTAAGGACAGGGGGCTTCCTGGCTACACCTTC
CSAKDRGLPGYTF
>TRBJ1-5|-|-|TRBV11-2
TGTGCCAGCAGCTTAGACGAGGGCAGGGGTCAGCCCCAGCATTTT
CASSLDEGRGQPQHF
>TRBJ2-3|many|TRBD2|TRBV5-1
TGCGCCAGCAGCTTTCGACTAGCGGGGGGGCGTCGCACAGATACGCAGTATTTT
CASSFRLAGGRRTDTQYF
>TRBJ2-2|-|TRBD1|TRBV2
TGTGCCAGCAGGGGACAGTTGGCCGGGGAGCTGTTTTTT
CASRGQLAGELFF
>TRBJ1-1|few|-|TRBV6-6
TGTGCCAGCAGTTACTCCTCCGGGAGGGCGAGAGTAGAAGCTTTCTTT
CASSYSSGRARVEAFF
>TRBJ2-5|-|TRBD1|TRBV5-1
TGCGCCAGCAGCGAAGGGACAGGTGCCCAAGAGACCCAGTACTTC
CASSEGTGAQETQYF